This T cell receptor (beta chain) emerged from a study of blood T cell repertoires in COVID-19. Study-wide context: Acute and convalescent COVID-19 samples came from the United States, Italy and Spain. Sources were T cells, B-cell-depleted T cells, or PBMCs; the material itself was cDNA or gDNA.

This clone has only a few counts. In the original analysis: Estimation of nucleated cell counts relied on the amplification of reference gene primers. Produced via immunoSEQ multiplex PCR; TCRdb's table is partial and in-frame only. V and J calls plus clone size are reproduced from that table; the DNA served to infer D and trimming. Here the sample spans under 250,000 clones, 86% being singletons. The receptor's source is an older woman who had recovered from COVID-19. The sample consisted of peripheral blood.

The CDR3 coding sequence is TGTGCCAGCAGCTCAAGATCGTTGGCAGGGGGCTTAGGAAACACCATATATTTT. Translation: CASSSRSLAGGLGNTIYF. The rearrangement links TRBV4-2 to TRBJ1-3; 8 bases are a match to TRBD1. Germline V gives CDR1 LGHNA, CDR2 YNFKEQ. V shed 5 bases, J shed 4 bases, and the junction held 16 bases outside the gene matches. There are 18 residues in the CDR3.